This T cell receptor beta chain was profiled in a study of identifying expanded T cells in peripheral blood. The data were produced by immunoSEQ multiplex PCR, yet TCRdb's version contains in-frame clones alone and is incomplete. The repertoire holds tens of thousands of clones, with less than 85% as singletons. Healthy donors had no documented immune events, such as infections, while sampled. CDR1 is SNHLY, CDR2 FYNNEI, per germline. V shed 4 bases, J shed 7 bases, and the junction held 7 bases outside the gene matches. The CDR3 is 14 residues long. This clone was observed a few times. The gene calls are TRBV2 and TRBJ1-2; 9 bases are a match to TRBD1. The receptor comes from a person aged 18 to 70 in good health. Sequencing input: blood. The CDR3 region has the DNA TGTGCCAGCAGTGTATCGGGACAGGGATCTGGCTACACCTTC. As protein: CASSVSGQGSGYTF. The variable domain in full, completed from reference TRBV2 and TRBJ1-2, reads EPEVTQTPSHQVTQMGQEVILRCVPISNHLYFYWYRQILGQKVEFLVSFYNNEISEKSEIFDDQFSVERPDGSNFTLKIRSTKLEDSAMYFCASSVSGQGSGYTFGSGTRLTVV.